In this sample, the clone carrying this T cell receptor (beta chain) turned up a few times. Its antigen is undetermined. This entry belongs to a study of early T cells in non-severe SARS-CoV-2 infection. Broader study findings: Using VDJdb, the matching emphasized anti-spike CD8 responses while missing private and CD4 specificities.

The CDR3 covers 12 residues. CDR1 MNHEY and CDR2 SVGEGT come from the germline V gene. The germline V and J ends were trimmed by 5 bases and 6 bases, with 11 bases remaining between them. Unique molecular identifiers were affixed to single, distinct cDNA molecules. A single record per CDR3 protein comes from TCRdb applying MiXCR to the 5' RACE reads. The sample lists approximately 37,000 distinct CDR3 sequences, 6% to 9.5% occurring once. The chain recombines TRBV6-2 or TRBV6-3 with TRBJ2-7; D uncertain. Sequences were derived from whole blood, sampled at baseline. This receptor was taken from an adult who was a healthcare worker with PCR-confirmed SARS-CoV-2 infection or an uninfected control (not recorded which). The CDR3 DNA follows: TGTGCCAGCAGTCCCCCGGGTGGCGAGCAGTACTTC. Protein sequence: CASSPPGGEQYF.